This T cell receptor beta chain was observed in a study of cytomegalovirus exposure and HLA in healthy donors. CDR1 MGHRA and CDR2 YSYEKL come from the germline V gene. V trimming: 0 bases; J trimming: 7 bases; junction bases outside the gene matches: 5. The CDR3 extends over 16 amino acids. Primers included in the PCR were 60 Vbeta and 13 Jbeta primers. Data came from immunoSEQ multiplex PCR; TCRdb stores just in-frame clones and leaves some out. The sample carries 150,000 to 200,000 clones, 80% to 85% recorded once. Study-wide results and limits: The study designated 150 to 200 TCR beta chains cytomegalovirus-associated. Of the V segments, some could not be distinguished, including TRBV6-2 and TRBV6-3, and were excluded.

Remarks on this clone: What it recognizes is unknown.

The chain is built from TRBV4-1 and TRBJ1-6, with TRBD1 matching 8 bases. The sequence was collected from a woman between 18 and 29 years old in good health and CMV-seronegative. The material sequenced was PBMCs. CDR3 DNA: TGCGCCAGCAGCCAAGATTTGGGACAGGTAAATTCACCCCTCCACTTT. As protein: CASSQDLGQVNSPLHF.